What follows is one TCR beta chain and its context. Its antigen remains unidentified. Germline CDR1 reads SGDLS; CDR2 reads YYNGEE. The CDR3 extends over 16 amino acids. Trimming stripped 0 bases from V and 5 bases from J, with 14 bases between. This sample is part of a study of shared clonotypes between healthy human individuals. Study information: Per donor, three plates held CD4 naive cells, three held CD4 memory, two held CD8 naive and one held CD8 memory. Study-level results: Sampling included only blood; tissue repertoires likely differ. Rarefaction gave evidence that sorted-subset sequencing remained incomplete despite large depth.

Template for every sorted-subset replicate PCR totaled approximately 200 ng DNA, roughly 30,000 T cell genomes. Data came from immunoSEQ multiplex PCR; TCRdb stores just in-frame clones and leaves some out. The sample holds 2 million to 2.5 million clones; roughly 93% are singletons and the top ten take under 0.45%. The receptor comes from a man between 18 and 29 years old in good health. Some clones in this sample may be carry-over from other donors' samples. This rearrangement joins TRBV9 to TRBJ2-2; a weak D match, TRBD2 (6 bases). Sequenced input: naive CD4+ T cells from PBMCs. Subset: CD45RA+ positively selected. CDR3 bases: TGTGCCAGCAGCGTAGTGGGTAGCGGCTATACCGGGGAGCTGTTTTTT. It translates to CASSVVGSGYTGELFF.